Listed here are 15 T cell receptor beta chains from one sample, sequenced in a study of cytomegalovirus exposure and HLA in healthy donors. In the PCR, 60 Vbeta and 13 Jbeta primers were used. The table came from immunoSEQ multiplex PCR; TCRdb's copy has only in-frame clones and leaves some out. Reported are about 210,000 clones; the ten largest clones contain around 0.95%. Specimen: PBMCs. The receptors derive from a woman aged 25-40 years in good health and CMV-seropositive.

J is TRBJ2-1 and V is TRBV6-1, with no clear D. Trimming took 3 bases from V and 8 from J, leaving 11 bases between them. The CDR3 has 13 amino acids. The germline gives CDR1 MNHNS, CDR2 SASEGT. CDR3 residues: CASSETTGDEQFF. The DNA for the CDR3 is TGTGCCAGCAGTGAGACAACTGGCGATGAGCAGTTCTTC.

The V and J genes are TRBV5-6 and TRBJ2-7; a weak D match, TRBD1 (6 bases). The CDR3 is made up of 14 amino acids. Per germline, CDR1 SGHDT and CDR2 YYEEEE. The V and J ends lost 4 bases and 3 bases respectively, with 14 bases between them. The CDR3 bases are TGTGCCAGCAGCCCCGACAGGACCGTCTACGAGCAGTACTTC. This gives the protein CASSPDRTVYEQYF.

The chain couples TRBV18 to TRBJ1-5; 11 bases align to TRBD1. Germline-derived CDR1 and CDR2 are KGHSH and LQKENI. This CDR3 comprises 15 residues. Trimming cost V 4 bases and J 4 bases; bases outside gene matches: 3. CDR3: CASSRTGGGNQPQHF. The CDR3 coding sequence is TGTGCCAGCTCACGGACAGGGGGCGGGAATCAGCCCCAGCATTTT.

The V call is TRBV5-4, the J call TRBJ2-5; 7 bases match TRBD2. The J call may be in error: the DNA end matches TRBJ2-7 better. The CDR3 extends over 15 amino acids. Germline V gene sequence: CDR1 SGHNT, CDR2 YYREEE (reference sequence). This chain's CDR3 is CASSFSGGSSYEQYF. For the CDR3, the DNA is TGTGCCAGCAGCTTCTCGGGGGGAAGTTCCTACGAGCAGTACTTC.

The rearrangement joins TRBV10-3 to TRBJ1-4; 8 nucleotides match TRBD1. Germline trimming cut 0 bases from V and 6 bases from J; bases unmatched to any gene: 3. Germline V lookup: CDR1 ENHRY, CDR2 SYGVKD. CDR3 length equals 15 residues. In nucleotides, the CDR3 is TGTGCCATCAGTGAGTCCAGGGGGCGAGATGAAAAACTGTTTTTT. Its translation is CAISESRGRDEKLFF.

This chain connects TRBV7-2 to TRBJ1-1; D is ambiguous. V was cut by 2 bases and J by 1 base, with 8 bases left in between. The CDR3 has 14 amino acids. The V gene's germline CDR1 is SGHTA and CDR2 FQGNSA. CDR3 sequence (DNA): TGTGCCAGCAGCTTACTGGCGGGGAACACTGAAGCTTTCTTT. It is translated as CASSLLAGNTEAFF.

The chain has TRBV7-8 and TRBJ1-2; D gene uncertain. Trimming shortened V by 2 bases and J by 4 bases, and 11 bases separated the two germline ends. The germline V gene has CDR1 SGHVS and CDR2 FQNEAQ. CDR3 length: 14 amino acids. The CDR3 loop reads CASSLMAAPYGYTF. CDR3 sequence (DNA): TGTGCCAGCAGCTTAATGGCGGCACCCTATGGCTACACCTTC.

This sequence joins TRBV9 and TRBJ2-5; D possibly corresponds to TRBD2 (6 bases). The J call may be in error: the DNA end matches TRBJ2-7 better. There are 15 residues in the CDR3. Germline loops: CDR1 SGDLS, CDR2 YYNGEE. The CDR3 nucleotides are TGTGCCAGCAGCGTAGAGGGAGGAGTTTCCTACGAGCAGTACTTC. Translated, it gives CASSVEGGVSYEQYF.

Here the CDR3 reads CASKSRAQVNYGYTF. CDR3 nucleotide sequence: TGTGCCAGTAAAAGCAGGGCCCAAGTTAACTATGGCTACACCTTC. The rearrangement links TRBV19 to TRBJ1-2; a weak D match, TRBD1 (5 bases). CDR3 size: 15 residues. CDR1 and CDR2 from the germline V gene are LNHDA and SQIVND (reference sequence). V lost 7 bases to trimming and J lost 1 base, with 16 bases between them. The complete variable domain, with remaining parts taken from reference TRBV19 and TRBJ1-2, reads DGGITQSPKYLFRKEGQNVTLSCEQNLNHDAMYWYRQDPGQGLRLIYYSQIVNDFQKGDIAEGYSVSREKKESFPLTVTSAQKNPTAFYLCASKSRAQVNYGYTFGSGTRLTVV.

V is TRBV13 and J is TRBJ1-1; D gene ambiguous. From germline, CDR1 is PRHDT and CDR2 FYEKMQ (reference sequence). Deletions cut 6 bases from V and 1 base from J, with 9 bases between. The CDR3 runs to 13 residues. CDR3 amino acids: CASRAAGNTEAFF. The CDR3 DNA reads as TGTGCCAGCAGAGCTGCAGGGAACACTGAAGCTTTCTTT.

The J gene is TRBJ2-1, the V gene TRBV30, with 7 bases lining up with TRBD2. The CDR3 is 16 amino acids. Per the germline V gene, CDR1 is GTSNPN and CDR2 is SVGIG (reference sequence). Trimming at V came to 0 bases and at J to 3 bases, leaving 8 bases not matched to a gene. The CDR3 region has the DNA TGTGCCTGGAGTGTAGAGGGAGGGCCCATCTACAATGAGCAGTTCTTC. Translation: CAWSVEGGPIYNEQFF.

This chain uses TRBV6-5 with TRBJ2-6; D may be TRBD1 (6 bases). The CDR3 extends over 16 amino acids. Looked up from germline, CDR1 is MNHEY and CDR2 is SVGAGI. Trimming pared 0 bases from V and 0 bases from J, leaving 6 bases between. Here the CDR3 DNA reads TGTGCCAGCAGTTACTCGACAGGCTCTGGGGCCAACGTCCTGACTTTC. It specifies CASSYSTGSGANVLTF.

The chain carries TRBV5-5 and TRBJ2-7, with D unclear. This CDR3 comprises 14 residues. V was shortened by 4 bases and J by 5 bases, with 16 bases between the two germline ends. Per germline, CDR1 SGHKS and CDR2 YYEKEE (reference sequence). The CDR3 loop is CASSPEHSSHEQYF. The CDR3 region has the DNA TGTGCCAGCAGCCCCGAACATTCGTCCCACGAGCAGTACTTC.

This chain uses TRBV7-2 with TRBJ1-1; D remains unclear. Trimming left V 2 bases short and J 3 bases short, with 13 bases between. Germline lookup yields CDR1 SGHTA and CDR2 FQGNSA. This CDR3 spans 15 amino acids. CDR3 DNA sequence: TGTGCCAGCAGCTTAAATCGAGGGAAGGACACTGAAGCTTTCTTT. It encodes CASSLNRGKDTEAFF.

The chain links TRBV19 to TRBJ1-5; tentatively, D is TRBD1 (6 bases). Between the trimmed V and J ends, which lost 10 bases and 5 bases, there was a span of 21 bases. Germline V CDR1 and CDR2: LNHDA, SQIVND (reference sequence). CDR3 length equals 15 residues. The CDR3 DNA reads TGTGCCACCTCCAGCTGGGGGCGGGAGGATCAGCCCCAGCATTTT. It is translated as CATSSWGREDQPQHF. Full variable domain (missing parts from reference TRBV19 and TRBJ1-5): DGGITQSPKYLFRKEGQNVTLSCEQNLNHDAMYWYRQDPGQGLRLIYYSQIVNDFQKGDIAEGYSVSREKKESFPLTVTSAQKNPTAFYLCATSSWGREDQPQHFGDGTRLSIL.